Below, one T cell receptor (beta chain) is given with its context. Germline V gene lookup returns CDR1 GTSNPN and CDR2 SVGIG (reference sequence). CDR3 size: 14 residues. The ends lost 5 bases at V and 2 bases at J; junction bases unmatched: 8. This record comes from a study of T cell changes during pregnancy in multiple sclerosis. Some clones are missing from TCRdb's copy, which holds only in-frame ones; the method was immunoSEQ multiplex PCR. This sample has over 55,000 clones; under 95% occur once, and the top ten carry roughly 3.5%. This clonotype was sampled from a female donor with multiple sclerosis, enrolled in a pregnancy study. The chain uses TRBV30 and TRBJ2-7; 8 bases map to TRBD1. Sequencing was performed on CD8+ T cells from peripheral blood mononuclear cells, taken in the third trimester of pregnancy. In nucleotides, the CDR3 is TGTGCCTGGGGTGCCGGGACAGGCCCCTACGAGCAGTACTTC. Residues: CAWGAGTGPYEQYF.